One sample yielded the 24 T cell receptor beta chains listed below, sequenced in a study of cytomegalovirus exposure and HLA in healthy donors (dated by TCRdb to about 2017). Libraries were made using the immunoSEQ multiplex PCR assay. The immuneACCESS repertoire file appears here via TCRdb, limited to in-frame rearrangements. These files lack a portion of the clones; in checked studies, under half of the deficit traces to unresolved V genes, and the cause of the others is not known. A total of under 250,000 clones appear in this sample, around 87% of them only once. The ten largest clonotypes hold 1.5% to 2.5% of the sample. The sample taken for sequencing was PBMCs. The receptors derive from a woman aged 18 to 35 in good health and CMV-seropositive.

CDR3 in DNA: TGTGCCAGCAGTTTAACCTACTACGAGCAGTACTTC. This sequence encodes CASSLTYYEQYF. The genes are TRBV28 and TRBJ2-7; unclear D gene. Germline CDR1 is MDHEN and CDR2 is SYDVKM. The length of the CDR3 is 12 residues. The V end was cut by 2 bases, the J end by 3 bases, with 5 bases between.

The V and J genes are TRBV2 and TRBJ2-7, with D possibly TRBD2 on 6 matching bases. The germline gives CDR1 SNHLY, CDR2 FYNNEI. V dropped 5 bases and J dropped 2 bases, with 10 bases sitting between them. CDR3 length equals 13 residues. CDR3 loop: CASSRERAYEQYF. CDR3 DNA sequence: TGTGCCAGCAGTCGAGAGCGGGCCTACGAGCAGTACTTC.

CDR3 DNA sequence: TGTGCCAGCAGTTCAGCGGACAGGGGGGTGAGTAGTGAGCAGTTCTTC. Its translation: CASSSADRGVSSEQFF. This rearrangement joins TRBV6-5 to TRBJ2-1, with 10 nucleotides matching TRBD1. Germline V CDR1 and CDR2: MNHEY, SVGAGI. V lost 4 bases to trimming and J lost 9 bases; unmatched junction nucleotides: 12. The CDR3 contains 16 residues.

This clone was seen only once. J is TRBJ1-2 and V is TRBV2; possibly TRBD1 for D (6 bases). The CDR3 spans 15 residues. The V and J ends lost 6 bases and 4 bases respectively, with 18 bases between them. Germline CDR1 reads SNHLY; CDR2 reads FYNNEI. The CDR3 here is CASRELRQAVYGYTF. In nucleotides, the CDR3 is TGTGCCAGCAGAGAACTCCGACAGGCCGTCTATGGCTACACCTTC.

The rearrangement joins TRBV6-1 to TRBJ2-5; D unclear. V gave up 5 bases and J gave up 3 bases, with 4 bases separating them. CDR3 size: 11 residues. CDR1 MNHNS and CDR2 SASEGT come from the germline V gene. CDR3 coding DNA: TGTGCCAGCAGTTTAGAAGAGACCCAGTACTTC. Protein product: CASSLEETQYF.

This sequence joins TRBV18 and TRBJ2-2; TRBD2 agrees at 9 bases. The CDR3 covers 16 residues. V shed 3 bases and J 3 bases; nucleotides not matched to a gene: 5. CDR1 and CDR2 from the germline V gene are KGHSH and LQKENI. CDR3 protein: CASSPAVAGDTGELFF. The CDR3 nucleotides are TGTGCCAGCTCACCGGCCGTAGCGGGGGACACCGGGGAGCTGTTTTTT.

Comment on this clone: Sequence at one end of the junction differs from germline and may be a read error. The V and J genes are TRBV7-7 and TRBJ2-2; 12 bases are a match to TRBD2. Germline assignment: CDR1 SSHAT and CDR2 FNYEAQ (reference sequence). The CDR3 contains 20 residues. The CDR3 reads CASSPHLGLAGYPNTGELFF. The DNA of the CDR3 is TGTGCTAGCAGCCCGCATTTAGGACTAGCGGGATACCCGAACACCGGGGAGCTGTTTTTT.

V is TRBV4-2 and J is TRBJ2-7, with 8 bases aligning to TRBD2. V was clipped by 3 bases and J by 3 bases; unmatched bases: 10. CDR3 length: 16 amino acids. Germline CDR1 reads LGHNA; CDR2 reads YNFKEQ. The CDR3 loop is CASSQTRASGLYEQYF. In DNA form, the CDR3 reads TGTGCCAGCAGCCAGACCAGGGCTAGCGGGCTCTACGAGCAGTACTTC.

The V call is TRBV6-5, the J call TRBJ2-7; TRBD2 matches 9 bases. The CDR3 is 15 residues long. The trim removed 0 bases at V and 6 bases at J, leaving 6 bases unmatched. Germline lookup yields CDR1 MNHEY and CDR2 SVGAGI. CDR3 amino acids: CASSYSASGISEQYF. The CDR3, as DNA: TGTGCCAGCAGTTACTCGGCTAGCGGGATAAGCGAGCAGTACTTC.

The chain carries TRBV9 and TRBJ2-2, with no clear D. The CDR3 extends over 18 amino acids. The ends were cut back, 0 bases at V and 1 base at J, with 16 bases in the middle. Germline assignment: CDR1 SGDLS and CDR2 YYNGEE. In nucleotides, the CDR3 is TGTGCCAGCAGCGTAGATGCGACAACCATTATGAACACCGGGGAGCTGTTTTTT. This gives the protein CASSVDATTIMNTGELFF.

The V and J genes are TRBV28 and TRBJ2-2; perhaps TRBD2 as D (5 bases). The V gene lost 3 bases and the J gene lost 5 bases, with 19 bases spanning the gap. The V gene's germline CDR1 is MDHEN and CDR2 SYDVKM. The CDR3 totals 17 residues. The CDR3 protein is CASSFPSAGPRTGELFF. For the CDR3, the DNA is TGTGCCAGCAGTTTCCCTTCTGCGGGCCCCAGGACCGGGGAGCTGTTTTTT.

In regard to this clone: The junction and the germline gene differ at one end; a read error may be behind it. The chain uses TRBV7-7 and TRBJ2-1; 8 bases line up with TRBD1. The length of the CDR3 is 13 residues. Germline CDR1 is SSHAT and CDR2 is FNYEAQ (reference sequence). The DNA for the CDR3 is TGTGCTAGCAGCTCAACAGGGGGAAATGAGCAGTTCTTC. Protein product: CASSSTGGNEQFF.

The chain combines TRBV30 with TRBJ2-5; a weak D match, TRBD2 (5 bases). The length of the CDR3 is 12 residues. V lost 8 bases and J 3 bases, leaving 13 bases between the germline ends. Germline V lookup: CDR1 GTSNPN, CDR2 SVGIG (reference sequence). CDR3 sequence (DNA): TGTGCCCACACGGGGTCCGAAGAGACCCAGTACTTC. It yields the protein CAHTGSEETQYF.

V usage is TRBV7-8 and J usage is TRBJ1-3, with unresolved D. Germline V lookup: CDR1 SGHVS, CDR2 FQNEAQ. This CDR3 is 14 amino acids long. The ends were cut back, 6 bases at V and 5 bases at J, with 14 bases in the middle. The CDR3 nucleotides are TGTGCCAGCAGTCCTCCCAATAGCCGAAACACCATATATTTT. It translates to CASSPPNSRNTIYF.

This chain links TRBV27 with TRBJ1-5; perhaps TRBD1 as D (5 bases). Per the germline V gene, CDR1 is MNHEY and CDR2 is SMNVEV (reference sequence). The ends were cut back, 6 bases at V and 7 bases at J, with 10 bases in the middle. The CDR3 loop spans 12 amino acids. The CDR3 reads CASSRVQQPQHF. CDR3 sequence (DNA): TGTGCCAGCAGCAGGGTTCAACAGCCCCAGCATTTT.

CDR3 loop: CASSFLRGLADPDTQYF. The CDR3 DNA is TGTGCCAGCAGTTTCCTCCGTGGACTAGCGGATCCGGATACGCAGTATTTT. V usage is TRBV28 and J usage is TRBJ2-3, with TRBD2 matching 10 bases. The V segment lost 3 bases and the J segment 6 bases; nucleotides outside the gene matches: 12. The CDR3 consists of 17 residues. Germline CDR1 MDHEN, CDR2 SYDVKM.

The J gene is TRBJ2-2, the V gene TRBV7-9, with 14 bases lining up with TRBD2. Germline assignment: CDR1 SEHNR and CDR2 FQNEAQ (reference sequence). The CDR3 length is 17 residues. V lost 4 bases and J lost 4; bases outside the gene matches: 5. This chain's CDR3 is CASSSGLAGAGTGELFF. Written as DNA, the CDR3 is TGTGCCAGCAGCTCGGGACTAGCGGGAGCGGGCACCGGGGAGCTGTTTTTT.

The chain links TRBV9 to TRBJ2-3; TRBD2 agrees at 8 bases. This CDR3 contains 15 residues. V lost 5 bases, J lost 4 bases, and 9 bases stayed unmatched. Germline CDR1 and CDR2: SGDLS and YYNGEE. The CDR3 region has the DNA TGTGCCAGCAGTTTTTCGGGAGGGGGGGCAGATACGCAGTATTTT. This sequence encodes CASSFSGGGADTQYF.

V and J are TRBV6-1 and TRBJ2-7, with D maybe TRBD1 (7 bases). The V end was cut by 0 bases, the J end by 3 bases, with 9 bases between. This CDR3 region has 14 residues. Germline CDR1 is MNHNS and CDR2 is SASEGT. The CDR3 bases are TGTGCCAGCAGTGAAGCTCAGGGGGGCTACGAGCAGTACTTC. Translating it yields CASSEAQGGYEQYF.

This sequence joins TRBV4-1 and TRBJ2-7, with D perhaps matching TRBD1 (5 bases). V lost 1 base to trimming and J lost 1 base, with 14 bases between them. This CDR3 is 16 amino acids long. Germline CDR1 reads MGHRA; CDR2 reads YSYEKL. The CDR3 reads CASSQVDRAGSYEQYF. In nucleotides, the CDR3 is TGCGCCAGCAGCCAAGTGGACCGGGCAGGGTCCTACGAGCAGTACTTC.

V is TRBV6-4 and J is TRBJ2-2, with 8 bases that match TRBD1. Germline trimming cut 0 bases from V and 5 bases from J; bases unmatched to any gene: 5. Germline-derived CDR1 and CDR2 are MRHNA and SNTAGT. The CDR3 extends over 16 amino acids. CDR3 protein: CASSDSSGGSTGELFF. CDR3 sequence (DNA): TGTGCCAGCAGTGACTCTTCAGGGGGCTCTACCGGGGAGCTGTTTTTT.

In its sample, this clone was seen a few times. This chain joins TRBV9 and TRBJ1-1, with D perhaps matching TRBD1 (5 bases). Trimming stripped 4 bases from V and 4 bases from J, with 17 bases between. The CDR3 runs 15 residues. Germline CDR1 reads SGDLS; CDR2 reads YYNGEE. The CDR3 region is CASSPRGQGGTEAFF. The CDR3 DNA is TGTGCCAGCAGCCCACGTGGGCAGGGCGGCACTGAAGCTTTCTTT.

In nucleotides, the CDR3 is TGTGCCAGCAGTTACAGAGGACAGGACGGCTATGGCTACACCTTC. Amino acid sequence: CASSYRGQDGYGYTF. V usage is TRBV6-5 and J usage is TRBJ1-2; 7 bases fit TRBD1. The CDR3 is 15 amino acids. Looked up from germline, CDR1 is MNHEY and CDR2 is SVGAGI. V gave up 2 bases and J gave up 4 bases; unmatched junction bases: 7.

This chain uses TRBV27 with TRBJ2-1; D may be TRBD2 (6 bases). Germline loops: CDR1 MNHEY, CDR2 SMNVEV (reference sequence). The length of the CDR3 is 16 residues. The V end lost 0 bases, the J end lost 2 bases, and 11 bases lay between the germline ends. The CDR3 sequence: CASSLSMRRAYNEQFF. The CDR3, as DNA: TGTGCCAGCAGTTTATCGATGAGGAGGGCCTACAATGAGCAGTTCTTC.